This T cell receptor beta chain derives from a study of T-cell memory formation after mild COVID-19. Whole-study findings and limits: CD4/CD8 balance characterized clones contracting day 15 to 85, and CD4+ skew characterized later expanders. Second-wave clones that peaked on day 37 lacked confirmed SARS-CoV-2 specificity. Memory cells collected pre-infection included some clones that later responded, suggesting cross-reactive memory joined.

With constant-segment primers, 5'RACE yielded cDNA libraries of TCR alpha and TCR beta that carried sample barcodes and UMIs. TCRdb recomputed calls from the 5' RACE reads with MiXCR, one row per CDR3 protein. Of about 110,000 distinct CDR3 sequences listed, about a sixth are singletons. The table lists this clonotype with a few counts. The antigen remains unidentified. V lost 3 bases, J lost 5 bases, and 2 bases stayed unmatched. Germline CDR1 is GTSNPN and CDR2 is SVGIG (reference sequence). This CDR3 has 14 amino acids. This clonotype was obtained from an adult woman who had mild COVID-19 (a few samples of this study predate the infection). Cell type and time point are not known. The sample consisted of PBMCs or a T cell subset sorted from them (not recorded which). The genes are TRBV30 and TRBJ2-1; 12 nucleotides line up with TRBD2. CDR3 bases: TGTGCCTGGAGCCGACTAGCGGGAGACAATGAGCAGTTCTTC. Translating it yields CAWSRLAGDNEQFF.